These 13 T cell receptor beta chains were all obtained from the same sample, sequenced in a study of blood T cell repertoires in COVID-19. Assay used: immunoSEQ multiplex PCR; TCRdb lists only in-frame clones, some missing. Among 250,000 to 350,000 clones listed, roughly nine tenths were seen once. Sample: peripheral blood. These receptors came from a woman aged 45-60 years who had recovered from COVID-19.

This chain connects TRBV7-9 to TRBJ1-2, with TRBD1 as a possible D gene (6 bases). Trimming shortened V by 5 bases and J by 3 bases, and 16 bases separated the two germline ends. This CDR3 has 15 residues. Looked up from germline, CDR1 is SEHNR and CDR2 is FQNEAQ (reference sequence). The CDR3 is CASSRPDSHHYGYTF. The CDR3 DNA is TGTGCCAGCAGCCGACCGGACAGTCATCACTATGGCTACACCTTC.

This rearrangement joins TRBV5-1 to TRBJ2-4, with 8 positions matching TRBD2. This CDR3 comprises 18 residues. Germline values: CDR1 SGHRS, CDR2 YFSETQ. With 1 base clipped from V and 0 bases from J, the junction kept 9 bases outside the gene matches. The CDR3 DNA reads TGCGCCAGCAGCTTGTCAGCCCTAGCGGGTGGAGCCAAAAACATTCAGTACTTC. As protein: CASSLSALAGGAKNIQYF.

V is TRBV7-2 and J is TRBJ1-3, with D possibly TRBD1 on 6 matching bases. Trimming shortened V by 3 bases and J by 2 bases, and 23 bases separated the two germline ends. The V gene's germline CDR1 is SGHTA and CDR2 FQGNSA. The CDR3 length is 19 residues. The CDR3 protein is CASSFRGLGAAPPGNTIYF. The CDR3 DNA sequence: TGTGCCAGCAGCTTCCGCGGGTTGGGGGCAGCCCCTCCTGGAAACACCATATATTTT.

V usage is TRBV18 and J usage is TRBJ1-1, with D unresolved. Germline CDR1 and CDR2: KGHSH and LQKENI. The V and J ends lost 3 bases and 4 bases respectively, with 3 bases between them. The CDR3 loop spans 11 amino acids. The CDR3 reads CASSPLTEAFF. DNA for the CDR3: TGTGCCAGCTCACCCCTCACTGAAGCTTTCTTT.

Details on this clone: The DNA is omitted, as the CDR3 cannot be located on it reliably, and the CDR3 follows TCRdb's listing. The chain joins TRBV6-6 to TRBJ1-2. From its first to its last residue, the CDR3 has 15 amino acids. Germline V gives CDR1 MNHNY, CDR2 SVGAGI (reference sequence). The CDR3 sequence is CASSSSDGTNYGYTF.

The V and J genes are TRBV7-2 and TRBJ2-7; TRBD2 matches 12 bases. The CDR3 runs to 16 residues. Trimming at V came to 3 bases and at J to 3 bases, leaving 6 bases not matched to a gene. In germline, CDR1 is SGHTA, CDR2 FQGNSA. CDR3: CASSFRLAGAFYEQYF. The CDR3 coding sequence is TGTGCCAGCAGCTTCCGACTAGCGGGAGCCTTCTACGAGCAGTACTTC.

The genes are TRBV7-9 and TRBJ2-7; 8 bases map to TRBD1. Unmatched junction bases numbered 7, after V lost 5 bases and J lost 4 bases. Germline V gene data show CDR1 as SEHNR and CDR2 as FQNEAQ (reference sequence). CDR3 length: 14 amino acids. CDR3 in DNA: TGTGCCAGCAGCGGACTAACAGGGGGGTACGAGCAGTACTTC. Translating it yields CASSGLTGGYEQYF.

This chain uses TRBV28 with TRBJ1-1; TRBD1 might be the D (6 bases). Trimming took 3 bases from V and 5 from J, leaving 16 bases between them. Germline lookup yields CDR1 MDHEN and CDR2 SYDVKM. This CDR3 contains 15 residues. The CDR3 protein is CASSLATGSVTEAFF. CDR3 DNA sequence: TGTGCCAGCAGTTTGGCAACAGGGTCTGTAACTGAAGCTTTCTTT. The full variable domain, with the rest looked up from reference TRBV28 and TRBJ1-1, is DVKVTQSSRYLVKRTGEKVFLECVQDMDHENMFWYRQDPGLGLRLIYFSYDVKMKEKGDIPEGYSVSREKKERFSLILESASTNQTSMYLCASSLATGSVTEAFFGQGTRLTVV.

The V and J genes are TRBV7-9 and TRBJ1-2; a weak D match, TRBD1 (5 bases). The CDR3 is made up of 15 amino acids. Germline CDR1 and CDR2: SEHNR and FQNEAQ (reference sequence). V was trimmed by 2 bases and J by 5 bases, leaving 15 bases between them. CDR3 bases: TGTGCCAGCAGCTTACGGGGAGACAGCGGGTATGGCTACACCTTC. As protein: CASSLRGDSGYGYTF.

J is TRBJ2-2 and V is TRBV7-5; TRBD2 was called by the table and not checked on the DNA. TRBV7-5 is reported as a pseudogene. This CDR3 spans 16 amino acids. CDR3 residues: CARSLPRRENTGELFF. CDR3 DNA: TGTGCCAGAAGCTTGCCGCGGCGGGAGAACACCGGGGAGCTGTTTTTT.

This clone occurred a few times. This sequence joins TRBV5-1 and TRBJ1-6; the D is unclear. Germline assignment: CDR1 SGHRS and CDR2 YFSETQ. V lost 4 bases and J 8 bases, leaving 7 bases between the germline ends. The CDR3 totals 12 residues. CDR3 sequence (DNA): TGCGCCAGCAGCGGTGCGGATTCACCCCTCCACTTT. It is translated as CASSGADSPLHF.

This chain uses TRBV18 with TRBJ1-1; the D gene is possibly TRBD1 (6 bases). Germline CDR1 and CDR2: KGHSH and LQKENI. The ends were cut back, 2 bases at V and 5 bases at J, with 21 bases in the middle. This CDR3 contains 17 residues. The CDR3, as DNA: TGTGCCAGCTCACCAAAGGCGATGGGGGCGATGGGGACTGAAGCTTTCTTT. Protein sequence: CASSPKAMGAMGTEAFF.

CDR3 sequence (DNA): TGCGCCAGCAGCCAAGATACAGGGGGCAGGTACAATGAGCAGTTCTTC. It yields the protein CASSQDTGGRYNEQFF. The rearrangement uses TRBV4-3 and TRBJ2-1; 9 nucleotides match TRBD1. Germline V gene lookup returns CDR1 LGHNA and CDR2 YSLEER. With V trimmed by 0 bases and J by 4 bases, 4 bases remained unmatched. The CDR3 is 16 residues long.